This TCR beta chain was captured in a study of Ad26.COV2.S vaccination and SARS-CoV-2 variants. Study-level information: The donor belonged to the COV1001 Ad26.COV2.S trial arm. Ad26.COV2.S given intramuscularly, once or twice 56 days apart.

Data came from immunoSEQ multiplex PCR; TCRdb stores just in-frame clones and leaves some out. The sample comprises 510,000 or so clones, about 83% of which are singletons, and 13% rests with the top ten. The germline V gene encodes CDR1 KGHDR and CDR2 SFDVKD. This CDR3 region has 18 residues. V lost 3 bases and J 0 bases, leaving 18 bases between the germline ends. About this clone itself: Its cognate antigen is unknown.

Study-wide results and caveats: After vaccination, reports described spike-specific CD8+ and CD4+ T cell responses as showing substantial breadth.

The treatment is: about 20 received Ad26.COV2.S at low or high dose, single or two shots; 5 received placebo; per-sample allocation not given. Specimens were obtained on day 63 following the first vaccine or placebo injection. This Boston cohort included adults aged 18-55 years. This TCR was sampled from a person aged 18-60 years who received the Ad26.COV2.S COVID-19 vaccine or a placebo. This sequence joins TRBV24-1 and TRBJ2-3; TRBD2 might be the D (6 bases). The material sequenced was peripheral blood, taken in a trial of Ad26.COV2.S vaccine versus placebo. Here the CDR3 DNA reads TGTGCCACCAGTGATCAAACCGGGACTCGAATCAGCACAGATACGCAGTATTTT. Protein sequence: CATSDQTGTRISTDTQYF.